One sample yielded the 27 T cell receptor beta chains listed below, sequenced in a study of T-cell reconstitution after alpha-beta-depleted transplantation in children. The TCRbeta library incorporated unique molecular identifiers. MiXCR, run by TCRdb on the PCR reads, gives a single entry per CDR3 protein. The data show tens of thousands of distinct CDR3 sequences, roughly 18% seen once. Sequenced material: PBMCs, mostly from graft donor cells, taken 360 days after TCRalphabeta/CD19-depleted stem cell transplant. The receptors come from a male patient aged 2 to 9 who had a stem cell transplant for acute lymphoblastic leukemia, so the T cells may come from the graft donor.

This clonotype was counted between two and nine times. The CDR3 sequence: CASRRATSTDTQYF. CDR3 nucleotide sequence: TGCGCCAGCAGACGGGCAACCAGCACAGATACGCAGTATTTT. The V and J genes are TRBV5-1 and TRBJ2-3; D is uncertain. Germline CDR1 and CDR2: SGHRS and YFSETQ. V lost 5 bases, J lost 0 bases, and 10 bases lay in between. This CDR3 is 14 amino acids long.

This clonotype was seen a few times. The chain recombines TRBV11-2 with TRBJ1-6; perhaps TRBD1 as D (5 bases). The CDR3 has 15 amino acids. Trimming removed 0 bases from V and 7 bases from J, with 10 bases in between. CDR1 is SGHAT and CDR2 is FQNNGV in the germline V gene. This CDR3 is CASSLEQGRNSPLHF. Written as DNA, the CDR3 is TGTGCCAGCAGCTTAGAGCAGGGTCGGAATTCACCCCTCCACTTT. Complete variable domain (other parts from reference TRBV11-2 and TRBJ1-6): EAGVAQSPRYKIIEKRQSVAFWCNPISGHATLYWYQQILGQGPKLLIQFQNNGVVDDSQLPKDRFSAERLKGVDSTLKIQPAKLEDSAVYLCASSLEQGRNSPLHFGNGTRLTVT.

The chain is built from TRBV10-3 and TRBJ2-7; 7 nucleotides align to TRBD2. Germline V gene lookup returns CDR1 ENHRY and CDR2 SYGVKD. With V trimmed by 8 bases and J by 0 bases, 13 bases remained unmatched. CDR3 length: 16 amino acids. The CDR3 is CAIRAGRPLSSYEQYF. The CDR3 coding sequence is TGTGCCATCCGAGCGGGACGACCACTAAGCTCCTACGAGCAGTACTTC.

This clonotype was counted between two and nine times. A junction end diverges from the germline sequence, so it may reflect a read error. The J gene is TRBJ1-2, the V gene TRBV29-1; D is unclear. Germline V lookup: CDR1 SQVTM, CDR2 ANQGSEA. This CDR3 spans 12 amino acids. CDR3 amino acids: CSVEKPSGSQAF. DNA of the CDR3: TGCAGCGTTGAAAAGCCGTCGGGGTCCCAGGCCTTC. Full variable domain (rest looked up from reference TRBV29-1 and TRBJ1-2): SAVISQKPSRDICQRGTSLTIQCQVDSQVTMMFWYRQQPGQSLTLIATANQGSEATYESGFVIDKFPISRPNLTFSTLTVSNMSPEDSSIYLCSVEKPSGSQAFGSGTRLTVV.

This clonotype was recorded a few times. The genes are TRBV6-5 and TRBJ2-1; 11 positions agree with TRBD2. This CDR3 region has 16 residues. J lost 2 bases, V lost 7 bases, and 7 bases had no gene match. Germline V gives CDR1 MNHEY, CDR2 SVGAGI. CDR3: CASIPLSGRAYNEQFF. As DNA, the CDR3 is TGTGCCAGCATTCCCCTTAGCGGGAGGGCCTACAATGAGCAGTTCTTC.

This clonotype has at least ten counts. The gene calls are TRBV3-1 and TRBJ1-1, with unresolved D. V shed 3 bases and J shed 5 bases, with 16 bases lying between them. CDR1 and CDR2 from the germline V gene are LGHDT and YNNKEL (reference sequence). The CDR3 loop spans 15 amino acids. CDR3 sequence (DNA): TGTGCCAGCAGCCACCTCTTACGGGGTCGGACTGAAGCTTTCTTT. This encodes CASSHLLRGRTEAFF. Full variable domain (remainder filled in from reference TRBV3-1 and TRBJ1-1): DTAVSQTPKYLVTQMGNDKSIKCEQNLGHDTMYWYKQDSKKFLKIMFSYNNKELIINETVPNRFSPKSPDKAHLNLHINSLELGDSAVYFCASSHLLRGRTEAFFGQGTRLTVV.

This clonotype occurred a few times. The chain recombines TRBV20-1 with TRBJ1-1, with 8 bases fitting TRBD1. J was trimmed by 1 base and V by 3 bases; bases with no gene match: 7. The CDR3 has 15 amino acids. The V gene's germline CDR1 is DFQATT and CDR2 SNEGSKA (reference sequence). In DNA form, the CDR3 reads TGCAGTGCTAGCGGTCCGACAGGGGAGAACACTGAAGCTTTCTTT. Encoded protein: CSASGPTGENTEAFF.

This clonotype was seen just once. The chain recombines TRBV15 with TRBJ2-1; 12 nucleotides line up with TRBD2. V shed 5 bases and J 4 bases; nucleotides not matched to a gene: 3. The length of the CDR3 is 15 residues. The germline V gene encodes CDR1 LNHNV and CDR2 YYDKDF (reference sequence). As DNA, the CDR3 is TGTGCCACCAGCCCCGGGACTAGCGGGTACAATGAGCAGTTCTTC. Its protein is CATSPGTSGYNEQFF.

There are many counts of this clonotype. The CDR3 is CASSLAGTNTEAFF. CDR3 DNA: TGTGCCAGCAGCTTAGCCGGGACCAACACTGAAGCTTTCTTT. The V gene is TRBV7-9, the J gene TRBJ1-1, with D possibly matching TRBD1 (5 bases). In germline, CDR1 is SEHNR, CDR2 FQNEAQ (reference sequence). The CDR3 loop spans 14 amino acids. V lost 0 bases and J 2 bases, leaving 7 bases between the germline ends.

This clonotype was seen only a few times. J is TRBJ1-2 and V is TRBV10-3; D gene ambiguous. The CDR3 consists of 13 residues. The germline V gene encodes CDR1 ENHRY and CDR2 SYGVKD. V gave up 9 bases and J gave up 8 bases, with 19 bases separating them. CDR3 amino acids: CAIAPGSARGYTF. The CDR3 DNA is TGTGCCATTGCTCCCGGGTCTGCTCGGGGCTACACCTTC.

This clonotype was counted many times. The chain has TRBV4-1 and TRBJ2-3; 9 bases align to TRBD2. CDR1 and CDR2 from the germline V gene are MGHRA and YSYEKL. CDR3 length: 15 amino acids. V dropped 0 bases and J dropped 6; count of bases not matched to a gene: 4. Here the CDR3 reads CASSQESGGRDTQYF. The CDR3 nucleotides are TGCGCCAGCAGCCAAGAAAGCGGGGGGAGGGATACGCAGTATTTT.

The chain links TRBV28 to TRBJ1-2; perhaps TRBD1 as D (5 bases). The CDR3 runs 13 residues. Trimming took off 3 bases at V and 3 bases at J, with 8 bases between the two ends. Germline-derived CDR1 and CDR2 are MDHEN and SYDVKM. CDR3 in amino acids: CASSFGRDYGYTF. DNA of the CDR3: TGTGCCAGCAGTTTTGGCAGGGACTATGGCTACACCTTC.

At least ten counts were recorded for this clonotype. The CDR3 protein is CASSSKRKRELPYNEQFF. The CDR3 coding sequence is TGTGCCAGCAGCAGCAAGCGTAAGCGGGAGTTACCCTACAATGAGCAGTTCTTC. The chain is built from TRBV7-9 and TRBJ2-1; 8 bases agree with TRBD2. CDR1 is SEHNR and CDR2 is FQNEAQ in the germline V gene (reference sequence). With V trimmed by 5 bases and J by 2 bases, 14 bases remained unmatched. This CDR3 has 18 residues.

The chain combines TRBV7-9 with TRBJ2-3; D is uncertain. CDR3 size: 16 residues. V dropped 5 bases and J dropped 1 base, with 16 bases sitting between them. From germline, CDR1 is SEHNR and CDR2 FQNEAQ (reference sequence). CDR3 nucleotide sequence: TGTGCCAGCAGCCACCGGGCCCTTCTACGCACAGATACGCAGTATTTT. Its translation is CASSHRALLRTDTQYF.

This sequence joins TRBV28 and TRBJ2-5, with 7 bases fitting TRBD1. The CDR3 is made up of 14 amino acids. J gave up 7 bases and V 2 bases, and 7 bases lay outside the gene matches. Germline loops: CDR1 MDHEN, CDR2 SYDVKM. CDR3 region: CASSLGDRFATQYF. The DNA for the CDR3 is TGTGCCAGCAGTTTAGGGGACAGATTCGCGACCCAGTACTTC.

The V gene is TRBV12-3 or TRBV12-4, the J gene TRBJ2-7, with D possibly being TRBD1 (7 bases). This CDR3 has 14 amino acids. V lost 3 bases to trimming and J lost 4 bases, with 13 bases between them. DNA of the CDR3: TGTGCCAGCAGTTTTGGAGGGGGCTGGTACGAGCAGTACTTC. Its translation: CASSFGGGWYEQYF.

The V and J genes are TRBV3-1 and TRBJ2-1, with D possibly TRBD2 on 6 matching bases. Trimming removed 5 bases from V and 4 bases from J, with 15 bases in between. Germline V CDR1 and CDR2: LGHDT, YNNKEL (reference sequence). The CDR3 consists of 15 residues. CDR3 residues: CASSYGTGRYNEQFF. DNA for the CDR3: TGTGCCAGCAGCTATGGGACTGGTAGGTACAATGAGCAGTTCTTC.

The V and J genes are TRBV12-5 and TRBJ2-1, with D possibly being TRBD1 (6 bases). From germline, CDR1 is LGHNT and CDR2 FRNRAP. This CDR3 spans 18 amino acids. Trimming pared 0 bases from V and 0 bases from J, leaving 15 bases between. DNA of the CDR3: TGTGCTAGTGGTTTGGTACAGGGTCGATGGAGCTCCTACAATGAGCAGTTCTTC. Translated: CASGLVQGRWSSYNEQFF.

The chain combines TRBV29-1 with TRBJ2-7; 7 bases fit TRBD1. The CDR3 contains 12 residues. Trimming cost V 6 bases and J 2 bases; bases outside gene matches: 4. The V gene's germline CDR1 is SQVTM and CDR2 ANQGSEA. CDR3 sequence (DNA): TGCAGCGTCTGGACAGGTACCTACGAGCAGTACTTC. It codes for CSVWTGTYEQYF.

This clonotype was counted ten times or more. The CDR3 loop is CASSLGGGIGELFF. Written as DNA, the CDR3 is TGTGCCAGCAGCTTAGGAGGGGGAATCGGGGAGCTGTTTTTT. The chain couples TRBV11-3 to TRBJ2-2, with D tentatively TRBD1 (6 bases). V was clipped by 1 base and J by 7 bases, with 10 bases between them. Per the germline V gene, CDR1 is SGHNT and CDR2 is YENEEA. This CDR3 has 14 residues. Full variable domain (remainder filled in from reference TRBV11-3 and TRBJ2-2): EAGVVQSPRYKIIEKKQPVAFWCNPISGHNTLYWYLQNLGQGPELLIRYENEEAVDDSQLPKDRFSAERLKGVDSTLKIQPAELGDSAVYLCASSLGGGIGELFFGEGSRLTVL.

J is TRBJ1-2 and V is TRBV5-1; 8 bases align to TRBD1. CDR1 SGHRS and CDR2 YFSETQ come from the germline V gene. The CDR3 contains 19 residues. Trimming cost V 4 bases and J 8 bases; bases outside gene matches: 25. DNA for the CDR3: TGCGCCAGCAGCCGCACTACCTACCGGGACAGGTTGGAACGGAGGGGCTACACCTTC. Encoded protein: CASSRTTYRDRLERRGYTF. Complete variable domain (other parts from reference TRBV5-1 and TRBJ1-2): KAGVTQTPRYLIKTRGQQVTLSCSPISGHRSVSWYQQTPGQGLQFLFEYFSETQRNKGNFPGRFSGRQFSNSRSEMNVSTLELGDSALYLCASSRTTYRDRLERRGYTFGSGTRLTVV.

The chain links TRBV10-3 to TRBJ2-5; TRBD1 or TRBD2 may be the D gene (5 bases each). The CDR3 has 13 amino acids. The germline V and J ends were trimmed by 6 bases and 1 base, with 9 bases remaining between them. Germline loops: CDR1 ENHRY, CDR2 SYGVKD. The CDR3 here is CAISSGAQETQYF. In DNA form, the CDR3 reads TGTGCCATCAGCTCCGGGGCCCAAGAGACCCAGTACTTC.

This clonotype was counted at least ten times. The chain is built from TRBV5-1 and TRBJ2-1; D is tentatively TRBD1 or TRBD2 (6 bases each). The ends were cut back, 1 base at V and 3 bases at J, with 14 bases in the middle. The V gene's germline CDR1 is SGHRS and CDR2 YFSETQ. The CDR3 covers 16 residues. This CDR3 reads CASSLRAGQYYNEQFF. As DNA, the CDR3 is TGCGCCAGCAGCTTGCGGGCGGGACAATACTACAATGAGCAGTTCTTC.

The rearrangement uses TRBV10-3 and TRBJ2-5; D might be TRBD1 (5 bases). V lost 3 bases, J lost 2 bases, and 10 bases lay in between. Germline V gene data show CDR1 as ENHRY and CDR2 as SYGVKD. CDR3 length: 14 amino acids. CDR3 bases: TGTGCCATCAGTGACCGACAGATTCAAGAGACCCAGTACTTC. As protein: CAISDRQIQETQYF.

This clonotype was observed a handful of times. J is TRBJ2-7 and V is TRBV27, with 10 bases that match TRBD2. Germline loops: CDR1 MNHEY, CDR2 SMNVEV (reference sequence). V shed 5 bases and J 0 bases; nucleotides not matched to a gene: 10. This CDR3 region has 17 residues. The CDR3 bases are TGTGCCAGCAGTATTAGCGGGAGGCCCTTGAGCTCCTACGAGCAGTACTTC. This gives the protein CASSISGRPLSSYEQYF.

This CDR3 reads CASSQEELAYSTGELFF. The CDR3 DNA is TGCGCCAGCAGCCAAGAGGAGCTAGCTTATTCCACCGGGGAGCTGTTTTTT. The chain joins TRBV4-1 to TRBJ2-2; tentative D call: TRBD2 (5 bases). The CDR3 has 17 amino acids. The V gene lost 0 bases and the J gene lost 4 bases, with 15 bases spanning the gap. Per germline, CDR1 MGHRA and CDR2 YSYEKL.

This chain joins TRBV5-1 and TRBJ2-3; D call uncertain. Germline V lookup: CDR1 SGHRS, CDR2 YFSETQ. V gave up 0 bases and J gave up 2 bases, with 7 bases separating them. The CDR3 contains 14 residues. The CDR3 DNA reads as TGCGCCAGCAGCTTGGCGGGTCTCACAGATACGCAGTATTTT. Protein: CASSLAGLTDTQYF.